Listed here are 5 T cell receptor beta chains from one sample, sequenced in a study of T-cell memory formation after mild COVID-19. From the 5' RACE reads, TCRdb called clonotypes with MiXCR, one entry per CDR3 protein. The repertoire holds 500,000 to 650,000 distinct CDR3 sequences, with 20% to 25% as singletons. Sequencing used PBMCs or a T cell subset sorted from them (not recorded which). These receptors were obtained from an adult woman who had mild COVID-19 (a few samples of this study predate the infection). Cell type and time point are not known.

The chain carries TRBV12-3 or TRBV12-4 and TRBJ1-2; D gene uncertain. The length of the CDR3 is 11 residues. Trimming removed 11 bases at V and 2 bases at J, with 9 bases between. CDR3 DNA sequence: TGTGCCGCTGGGGTAAACTATGGCTACACCTTC. Translation: CAAGVNYGYTF.

This clonotype was picked up a small number of times. The chain has TRBV9 and TRBJ2-7; the D gene is possibly TRBD1 (5 bases). The CDR3 contains 13 residues. The germline V and J ends were trimmed by 0 bases and 6 bases, with 10 bases remaining between them. Germline CDR1 and CDR2: SGDLS and YYNGEE. The CDR3 spells CASSVGQGAEQYF. In DNA, the CDR3 is TGTGCCAGCAGCGTAGGTCAAGGGGCCGAGCAGTACTTC.

V is TRBV20-1 and J is TRBJ1-5; no definite D call. V lost 0 bases, J lost 4 bases, and 7 bases lay in between. This CDR3 is built from 13 residues. Germline V gene data show CDR1 as DFQATT and CDR2 as SNEGSKA (reference sequence). The CDR3 DNA sequence: TGCAGTGCTAGAGACAGCGGAAATCAGCCCCAGCATTTT. Residues: CSARDSGNQPQHF.

The chain has TRBV12-3 or TRBV12-4 and TRBJ2-7, with D perhaps TRBD1 (5 bases). V shed 4 bases and J shed 2 bases, with 12 bases lying between them. The CDR3 has 14 residues. This CDR3 is CASSSFVGAYEQYF. CDR3 bases: TGTGCCAGCAGTTCGTTTGTAGGGGCCTACGAGCAGTACTTC.

A remark on this clonotype: A junction boundary mismatches the germline segment, possibly from a read error. The chain carries TRBV4-1 and TRBJ2-7, with D perhaps matching TRBD2 (6 bases). The CDR3 consists of 14 residues. Germline loops: CDR1 MGHRA, CDR2 YSYEKL. The CDR3 nucleotides are TGCGCCAGCAGCCCGGGACTCCTCTCCAACGAGCAGAACTTC. As protein: CASSPGLLSNEQNF.